This T cell receptor (beta chain) was retrieved from a study of shared clonotypes between healthy human individuals. Study-level results: Some naive CD4 clonotypes, around 4.9%, turned up in common across several donors.

For this clone: The antigen remains unidentified.

Assay used: immunoSEQ multiplex PCR; TCRdb lists only in-frame clones, some missing. Of over 850,000 clones listed, 70% to 80% were seen once; the top ten hold under 0.6%. Every one of the donors was a Caucasian adult that lived in Nashville, Tennessee. This CDR3 contains 14 residues. Germline CDR1 SGHDN, CDR2 FVKESK. The V and J ends lost 4 bases and 4 bases, in that order; junction bases with no gene match: 6. This TCR was recovered from a man between 18 and 35 years old in good health. Some clones in this sample may be carry-over from other donors' samples. The sequencing sample was made of memory CD4+ T cells from PBMCs. Described subset: CD45RA-negative fraction. This sequence joins TRBV14 and TRBJ1-2; 7 bases line up with TRBD1. The CDR3, as DNA: TGTGCCAGCAGCCGCCGGGACAGACGCTATGGCTACACCTTC. Its translation: CASSRRDRRYGYTF.